This entry describes one T cell receptor beta chain. There is no known antigen for this receptor. No much larger clonotype is one base removed from it; base qualities were not supplied. Healthy HIV-negative adults with no recently reported acute infections or vaccinations were included as donors. Only Caucasian adults living in Nashville, Tennessee, USA were represented among the donors. CD4+ T cells were enriched through magnetic negative selection, after which naive cells were positively selected on CD45RA and the remaining negative fraction served as the memory subset. Blood was obtained by leukapheresis, after which PBMCs were separated by Ficoll-Histopaque density gradient centrifugation and cryopreserved in liquid nitrogen vapor phase. Purity and quantity of every magnetically sorted T cell population were checked by analytical flow cytometry. Each sorted fraction had its genomic DNA isolated and then quantified by UV absorbance on a Nanodrop 2000c.

Using the deep immunoSEQ assay, TCR CDR3 regions were amplified from genomic DNA by multiplex PCR. Genomic DNA extracted from each cell subset was distributed evenly over all wells of several immunoSEQ 96-well plates, and each plate served as one replicate. For sorted subsets, each replicate PCR was loaded with about 200 ng genomic DNA, equivalent to about 30,000 T cell genomes. Purified libraries were measured with a Qubit 3.0 fluorometer, size-checked on a Bioanalyzer 2100, and measured again with the KAPA Library Quantification kit. Every immunoSEQ 96-well plate was sequenced on a separate single-read 150-cycle Illumina NextSeq 550 flow cell. Processing in the source paper ran as follows. Because the immunoSEQ output included only junctional sequences and no quality scores, the filtering could not be the same as the filtering used for full-length reads. To assign V/J genes and CDR3, sequences were annotated using PyIR, a Python wrapper for IgBLAST v1.9, with IMGT germline references. Reads were removed for weak V/J assignments (E-value above 1e-6), missing CDR3, stop codons, out-of-frame junctions, or ambiguous translated residues. V3J clonotypes were defined by identical inferred V gene, J gene, and CDR3 amino acid sequence. Percentage overlap between repertoires was calculated by dividing the number of shared unique clonotypes by the size of the smaller repertoire. Repertoire richness was assessed with RTK rarefaction, the Chao1 estimator, and Recon v2.1 estimates of unobserved clonotypes. For all TCRbeta clonotypes obtained by the gDNA method from a handful of donors, generation probabilities were computed with OLGA. TCRdb retrieved this table from immuneACCESS and kept in-frame rearrangements only. Not all clones are present; in checked studies, unresolved V genes account for under half, and no reason is known for the remainder. The D gene and trimming were derived from the DNA, and the V and J assignments and clone size from that table. The sample contains more than 2 million clones, roughly 94% of them found a single time. The biggest ten clones account for under 0.15% of the sample.

These data originate in a study of shared clonotypes between healthy human individuals (TCRdb year 2020). With regard to the full study: Three men and a couple of women, aged 18 to 49 years, made up the cohort. Between about 0.8 and 9.5 billion PBMCs per donor were obtained by leukapheresis. For each donor, CD4 naive and CD4 memory were each given three plates, CD8 naive was given two plates, and CD8 memory was given one plate. Different laboratories and diverse techniques were used to prepare libraries and sequence TCR repertoires, to increase sequencing depth and limit assay-specific biases. To estimate repertoire size and how much clonotype sharing occurs between individuals, the study deeply sequenced the blood TCR repertoires of about 5 healthy adults. Points the paper makes about the study in general: Across a few donors, approximately 5% of naive CD4, approximately 3.5% of naive CD8, approximately 2.5% of memory CD4, and about 0.44% of memory CD8 clonotypes were shared. Higher generation probabilities were observed for clonotypes shared by all four sorted-subset donors than for non-shared clonotypes. Naive subsets generally had larger estimated clonotype richness than memory subsets did. Pairwise subsampling led to the expectation that sequencing depth would affect the degree of clonotype sharing among donors. Even with the large sequencing depth, rarefaction of the sorted-subset datasets indicated that sequencing was incomplete. The genetic and exposure-history diversity represented was limited by the small number of donors. Sampling was restricted to blood, and TCR repertoires in tissue are likely to differ from TCR repertoires in blood.

The CDR3 measures 16 amino acids from cysteine to phenylalanine. Only CDR3 DNA remains: 48 bases, in frame from the first base. CDR1 WSHSY and CDR2 SAAADI were looked up in the germline V gene. Trimming accounts for 2 bases at V and 6 bases at J, while the number of junction bases matched to no gene is 5. Sequenced: naive CD4+ T cells sorted from blood. What the cell subset or site label conveys for this sample: CD45RA+ positively selected. This clonotype was sampled from a man aged 18 to 29 in good health. The sequence links TRBV10-2 to TRBJ1-6, and 9 junctional nucleotides match TRBD1. CDR3 protein: CASSETGTGLNSPLHF. DNA sequence: TGCGCCAGCAGTGAGACCGGGACAGGGCTTAATTCACCCCTCCACTTT.